Presented here are 30 T cell receptor beta chains from one specimen sequenced in a study of cytomegalovirus exposure and HLA in healthy donors (TCRdb year 2017). The library was built by means of the immunoSEQ multiplex PCR assay. The multiplex PCR relied on a mix of 60 forward primers for TCR Vbeta segments and 13 reverse primers for TCR Jbeta segments. This immuneACCESS table, as held by TCRdb, lists in-frame sequences with V and J called but not all clones. Of the missing ones, under half trace to an unresolved V gene in checked studies; the others have no known cause. Counted in this sample were approximately 190,000 clones; about 77% of them appeared once. Approximately 2% of the sample goes to the ten largest clones. The sequenced material came from PBMCs. The receptor set was obtained from a woman aged 25 to 39 in good health and CMV-seropositive.

This clone was observed a single time. This rearrangement joins TRBV4-3 to TRBJ1-6; perhaps TRBD1 as D (5 bases). The germline V gene encodes CDR1 LGHNA and CDR2 YSLEER. V lost 0 bases, J lost 4 bases, and 16 bases lay in between. The CDR3 runs to 18 residues. The chain's CDR3 is CASSQEPPTATYNSPLHF. CDR3 nucleotide sequence: TGCGCCAGCAGCCAAGAGCCCCCGACAGCGACATATAATTCACCCCTCCACTTT.

V gene TRBV6-5 combines with J gene TRBJ2-3, with D uncertain. The CDR3 contains 16 residues. CDR1 MNHEY and CDR2 SVGAGI come from the germline V gene. V was cut by 3 bases and J by 0 bases, with 13 bases left in between. Here the CDR3 reads CASSYDLARSTDTQYF. The CDR3 DNA sequence: TGTGCCAGCAGTTATGATCTCGCGCGTAGCACAGATACGCAGTATTTT.

With regard to this clone: A junction end diverges from the germline sequence, so it may reflect a read error. The gene calls are TRBV11-3 and TRBJ2-7; 7 nucleotides agree with TRBD2. The germline V gene has CDR1 SGHNT and CDR2 YENEEA. The CDR3 consists of 12 residues. The CDR3 spells CASSLDRGEIDF. CDR3 DNA: TGTGCCAGCAGCTTAGATCGGGGGGAGATCGACTTC.

V usage is TRBV18 and J usage is TRBJ2-5; 7 bases map to TRBD1. This CDR3 comprises 14 residues. Germline values: CDR1 KGHSH, CDR2 LQKENI. The junction had 5 bases not matched to a gene; V was cut back by 6 bases and J by 1 base. CDR3 residues: CASSRRTGQETQYF. The CDR3 nucleotides are TGTGCCAGCTCCCGCAGGACAGGCCAAGAGACCCAGTACTTC.

This clone came up once. This chain uses TRBV5-1 with TRBJ2-3; 16 bases fit TRBD2. J lost 2 bases, V lost 4 bases, and 4 bases had no gene match. The CDR3 covers 17 residues. Germline V gene sequence: CDR1 SGHRS, CDR2 YFSETQ. CDR3 DNA: TGCGCCAGCAGCCTGGGACTAGCGGGAGGGCTCACAGATACGCAGTATTTT. This translates into CASSLGLAGGLTDTQYF. The full variable domain, its missing parts supplied by reference TRBV5-1 and TRBJ2-3, is KAGVTQTPRYLIKTRGQQVTLSCSPISGHRSVSWYQQTPGQGLQFLFEYFSETQRNKGNFPGRFSGRQFSNSRSEMNVSTLELGDSALYLCASSLGLAGGLTDTQYFGPGTRLTVL.

The chain links TRBV7-6 to TRBJ2-1; 12 nucleotides line up with TRBD2. The V gene end was trimmed by 1 base and the J gene end by 4 bases; junction bases not matched to a gene: 5. The CDR3 runs to 17 residues. Germline CDR1 SGHVS, CDR2 FNYEAQ. CDR3 sequence: CASSLVTSGGFYNEQFF. For the CDR3, the DNA is TGTGCCAGCAGCTTAGTTACTAGCGGGGGGTTTTACAATGAGCAGTTCTTC.

The chain joins TRBV7-3 to TRBJ1-1; possible D gene TRBD1, 5 bases. Looked up from germline, CDR1 is SGHTA and CDR2 is FQGTGA. The CDR3 runs to 15 residues. Between the trimmed V and J ends, which lost 5 bases and 0 bases, there was a span of 13 bases. CDR3 coding DNA: TGTGCCAGCAGCCCCGTGGGGGGAATGAACACTGAAGCTTTCTTT. This sequence encodes CASSPVGGMNTEAFF.

The chain is built from TRBV10-3 and TRBJ2-1; 12 positions agree with TRBD2. The germline V gene encodes CDR1 ENHRY and CDR2 SYGVKD. The CDR3 contains 14 residues. Trimming removed 6 bases from V and 10 bases from J; junction bases left unmatched: 7. In DNA form, the CDR3 reads TGTGCCATCAGCAAGGAACTAGCGGGGGGAGAGCAGTTCTTC. Its translation: CAISKELAGGEQFF.

The table lists this clone with a few counts. V and J are TRBV5-1 and TRBJ1-2; D gene uncertain. Trimming stripped 0 bases from V and 4 bases from J, with 19 bases between. The germline V gene encodes CDR1 SGHRS and CDR2 YFSETQ. CDR3 length: 17 amino acids. The CDR3 protein is CASSLEAGKGSIYGYTF. CDR3 DNA sequence: TGCGCCAGCAGCTTGGAGGCGGGGAAGGGTTCTATCTATGGCTACACCTTC.

The J gene is TRBJ2-1, the V gene TRBV19; 12 nucleotides match TRBD1. V gave up 8 bases and J gave up 6 bases; unmatched junction bases: 11. Germline V gene sequence: CDR1 LNHDA, CDR2 SQIVND (reference sequence). This CDR3 spans 16 amino acids. The CDR3 coding sequence is TGTGCCAGTGGGGACAGGGGGCTGTTGAGGGGCAATGAGCAGTTCTTC. Its protein is CASGDRGLLRGNEQFF. The variable domain in full, completed from reference TRBV19 and TRBJ2-1, reads DGGITQSPKYLFRKEGQNVTLSCEQNLNHDAMYWYRQDPGQGLRLIYYSQIVNDFQKGDIAEGYSVSREKKESFPLTVTSAQKNPTAFYLCASGDRGLLRGNEQFFGPGTRLTVL.

This chain uses TRBV19 with TRBJ2-1, with 7 positions matching TRBD2. This CDR3 has 12 residues. The V gene end was trimmed by 6 bases and the J gene end by 11 bases; junction bases not matched to a gene: 7. Looked up from germline, CDR1 is LNHDA and CDR2 is SQIVND (reference sequence). DNA of the CDR3: TGTGCCAGTAGCGGGGGGTGGGGAAAGCAGTTCTTC. Translating gives CASSGGWGKQFF.

The gene calls are TRBV28 and TRBJ1-1; D remains ambiguous. The CDR3 has 15 amino acids. V shed 2 bases and J shed 0 bases, with 10 bases lying between them. CDR1 and CDR2 (germline): MDHEN, SYDVKM. The CDR3 reads CASSLPTQMNTEAFF. CDR3 DNA: TGTGCCAGCAGTTTACCTACGCAAATGAACACTGAAGCTTTCTTT.

The V gene is TRBV6-1, the J gene TRBJ2-1; D gene ambiguous. V dropped 4 bases and J dropped 3 bases, with 16 bases sitting between them. Germline V gives CDR1 MNHNS, CDR2 SASEGT. The CDR3 is 16 residues long. In DNA form, the CDR3 reads TGTGCCAGCAGTGTCTTAATACTCTACGGCTACAATGAGCAGTTCTTC. Amino acids: CASSVLILYGYNEQFF.

This clone has only one observation. V usage is TRBV7-9 and J usage is TRBJ2-2, with 8 bases that match TRBD1. CDR1 SEHNR and CDR2 FQNEAQ come from the germline V gene (reference sequence). CDR3 length equals 16 residues. After removal of 5 bases from V and 4 bases from J, the junction contained 9 bases not matched to a gene. CDR3 protein: CASSGQGQEITGELFF. In DNA form, the CDR3 reads TGTGCCAGCAGCGGGCAGGGACAGGAGATCACCGGGGAGCTGTTTTTT.

This rearrangement joins TRBV9 to TRBJ1-2, with TRBD1 matching 7 bases. The CDR3 length is 15 residues. The V gene end was trimmed by 4 bases and the J gene end by 8 bases; junction bases not matched to a gene: 14. Germline CDR1 reads SGDLS; CDR2 reads YYNGEE. The CDR3: CASSLQPTGVGGYTF. The CDR3 DNA reads TGTGCCAGCAGCCTACAACCTACAGGGGTGGGCGGCTACACCTTC.

This clone was detected a few times. The chain couples TRBV18 to TRBJ2-1; perhaps TRBD1 as D (5 bases). Trimming cost V 2 bases and J 5 bases, with 10 bases left between them. The germline gives CDR1 KGHSH, CDR2 LQKENI. The CDR3 consists of 14 residues. In DNA, the CDR3 is TGTGCCAGCTCACCAAGAGGACACGACAATGAGCAGTTCTTC. It yields the protein CASSPRGHDNEQFF.

The chain combines TRBV10-3 with TRBJ1-1; tentatively, D is TRBD1 (6 bases). Germline-derived CDR1 and CDR2 are ENHRY and SYGVKD. The CDR3 has 13 amino acids. V lost 4 bases and J 3 bases, leaving 9 bases between the germline ends. The CDR3 reads CAISVGADTEAFF. DNA of the CDR3: TGTGCCATCAGTGTGGGGGCGGACACTGAAGCTTTCTTT.

This clone was recorded a few times. The chain is built from TRBV7-9 and TRBJ2-3; a possible D gene is TRBD2 (6 bases). Germline CDR1 reads SEHNR; CDR2 reads FQNEAQ (reference sequence). V was pared by 3 bases and J by 4 bases, with 14 bases between. The CDR3 totals 15 residues. Here the CDR3 reads CASSFLGGGSDTQYF. In nucleotides, the CDR3 is TGTGCCAGCAGCTTTCTGGGAGGAGGGTCAGATACGCAGTATTTT.

The V call is TRBV5-1, the J call TRBJ2-5; 7 bases are a match to TRBD1. Trimming took 5 bases from V and 1 from J; bases not matched to a gene: 11. The CDR3 consists of 16 residues. Germline CDR1 reads SGHRS; CDR2 reads YFSETQ. CDR3 residues: CASRPRGGTLQETQYF. In DNA, the CDR3 is TGCGCCAGCAGACCTCGAGGGGGCACCCTCCAAGAGACCCAGTACTTC.

This clone was detected a few times. This sequence joins TRBV28 and TRBJ2-2; D not certain. The ends were cut back, 3 bases at V and 3 bases at J, with 14 bases in the middle. The CDR3 runs 16 residues. Germline lookup yields CDR1 MDHEN and CDR2 SYDVKM. The DNA for the CDR3 is TGTGCCAGCAGTTTTCCGACTCCTGCGGACACCGGGGAGCTGTTTTTT. Encoded protein: CASSFPTPADTGELFF.

The chain joins TRBV19 to TRBJ1-5, with D tentatively TRBD1 (6 bases). V dropped 2 bases and J dropped 9 bases, with 14 bases sitting between them. Germline values: CDR1 LNHDA, CDR2 SQIVND (reference sequence). The length of the CDR3 is 14 residues. CDR3 in DNA: TGTGCCAGTAGTATAAAGCAGGGGATCGTGCCCCAGCATTTT. It yields the protein CASSIKQGIVPQHF. Looking up the rest from reference TRBV19 and TRBJ1-5 gives the full variable domain: DGGITQSPKYLFRKEGQNVTLSCEQNLNHDAMYWYRQDPGQGLRLIYYSQIVNDFQKGDIAEGYSVSREKKESFPLTVTSAQKNPTAFYLCASSIKQGIVPQHFGDGTRLSIL.

In regard to this clone: Other nucleotide sequences from this sample produce the same CDR3. The chain is built from TRBV7-2 and TRBJ1-1; TRBD1 matches at 10 bases. The CDR3 has 13 residues. CDR1 and CDR2 from the germline V gene are SGHTA and FQGNSA. The J segment lost 4 bases and the V segment lost 5 bases, leaving 1 base of the junction unmatched. DNA for the CDR3: TGTGCCAGCAGCCGACAGGGGGCCACTGAAGCTTTCTTT. Translating gives CASSRQGATEAFF.

The chain uses TRBV5-5 and TRBJ1-1; 7 bases line up with TRBD1. The CDR3 runs 15 residues. The germline V gene encodes CDR1 SGHKS and CDR2 YYEKEE (reference sequence). J gave up 5 bases and V 2 bases, and 9 bases lay outside the gene matches. Written as DNA, the CDR3 is TGTGCCAGCAGCTTTCAGGGGGAATCTCAGACTGAAGCTTTCTTT. Translation gives CASSFQGESQTEAFF.

This clone appeared a few times. The rearrangement joins TRBV6-5 to TRBJ1-2, with D unclear. The CDR3 is 14 amino acids. With 4 bases removed from V and 8 bases from J, the gap between germline ends came to 17 bases. From germline, CDR1 is MNHEY and CDR2 SVGAGI. The CDR3 nucleotides read TGTGCCAGCAGTTCCTCGCGGAGGGTACAGGGCTACACCTTC. Protein: CASSSSRRVQGYTF.

J is TRBJ1-2 and V is TRBV9; D gene unclear. Germline loops: CDR1 SGDLS, CDR2 YYNGEE. This CDR3 spans 16 amino acids. V was shortened by 4 bases and J by 7 bases, with 23 bases between the two germline ends. The CDR3 sequence: CASSPRTGSPMSGYTF. CDR3 bases: TGTGCCAGCAGCCCCCGAACGGGGAGCCCCATGAGTGGCTACACCTTC.

J is TRBJ2-4 and V is TRBV2, with D possibly TRBD1 on 5 matching bases. The CDR3 runs 15 residues. CDR1 is SNHLY, CDR2 FYNNEI, per germline. The germline V and J ends were trimmed by 3 bases and 0 bases, with 9 bases remaining between them. The CDR3 loop reads CASSDDRLAKNIQYF. CDR3 DNA: TGTGCCAGCAGTGACGACAGATTAGCCAAAAACATTCAGTACTTC.

The CDR3 is CASSLSSGAFYEQYF. CDR3 nucleotides: TGTGCCAGCAGCCTTTCGAGCGGGGCTTTCTACGAGCAGTACTTC. The rearrangement links TRBV7-9 to TRBJ2-7, with 7 bases that match TRBD2. The CDR3 contains 15 residues. Germline V gene data show CDR1 as SEHNR and CDR2 as FQNEAQ (reference sequence). V shed 5 bases, J shed 3 bases, and the junction held 10 bases outside the gene matches.

The chain combines TRBV6-5 with TRBJ2-1; D is perhaps TRBD1 (6 bases). V was trimmed by 0 bases and J by 3 bases, leaving 9 bases between them. CDR1 MNHEY and CDR2 SVGAGI come from the germline V gene. The CDR3 loop spans 15 amino acids. The CDR3 coding sequence is TGTGCCAGCAGTTACTCGTCGGGACACTACAATGAGCAGTTCTTC. Translation: CASSYSSGHYNEQFF.

The gene calls are TRBV5-1 and TRBJ1-6; 7 positions match TRBD1. This CDR3 region has 16 residues. V dropped 3 bases and J dropped 5; count of bases not matched to a gene: 8. From germline, CDR1 is SGHRS and CDR2 YFSETQ. CDR3 nucleotide sequence: TGCGCCAGCAGCTCCACAGGACAGGCCGATAATTCACCCCTCCACTTT. This gives the protein CASSSTGQADNSPLHF.

V usage is TRBV5-4 and J usage is TRBJ1-2; 12 bases agree with TRBD1. Trimming took 4 bases from V and 5 from J; bases not matched to a gene: 9. The germline gives CDR1 SGHNT, CDR2 YYREEE (reference sequence). The CDR3 is made up of 16 amino acids. CDR3 sequence (DNA): TGTGCCAGCAGCACGGGGGGGACAGGGGGCGGGTATGGCTACACCTTC. Translation gives CASSTGGTGGGYGYTF.